The sequence of this TCR beta chain was determined in a study of post-analysis software for immune sequencing data. Whole-study context: Recorded subtypes: relapsing-remitting, secondary progressive, progressive-relapsing; some patients unannotated. Findings and limits, study-wide: Patients showed TRBV5-6, TRBV5-1 and TRBV20-1 among a handful of TRBV segments more frequent than in controls. The study found significantly lower normalized Chao1 diversity in multiple sclerosis patients than in controls.

Unique molecular identifiers were built into the TCR beta cDNA libraries. Via MiXCR, TCRdb re-called the PCR reads, giving one row per CDR3 protein. This table holds fewer than 600,000 distinct CDR3 sequences, 45% found once. As regards this clonotype: Its antigen is as yet unknown.

The CDR3 has 13 amino acids. The germline gives CDR1 DFQATT, CDR2 SNEGSKA (reference sequence). The V end lost 5 bases, the J end lost 2 bases, and 9 bases lay between the germline ends. Sequenced input: blood. This chain uses TRBV20-1 with TRBJ1-4; no reliable D call. The clonotype was recovered from a girl aged 10-17 years with multiple sclerosis. CDR3 coding DNA: TGCAGTGCTTACCACCCCACTAATGAAAAACTGTTTTTT. It translates to CSAYHPTNEKLFF.